These 2 T cell receptor beta chains share one sample of origin, sequenced in a study of T cell changes during pregnancy in multiple sclerosis (dated 2019 in TCRdb). The library was obtained by the immunoSEQ multiplex PCR assay. The table was pulled from immuneACCESS by TCRdb, which kept in-frame rearrangements only. Such tables lose some clones; where checked, under half of the loss comes from unresolved V genes, and the rest has no known cause. Across this sample there are 79,000 or so clones, with 75% to 95% seen only once. Together, the top ten hold around 1.8% of the sample. The sample was peripheral blood, taken in the first trimester of pregnancy. All receptors come from a female donor in good health, enrolled as a control in a pregnancy study.

The rearrangement joins TRBV5-4 to TRBJ1-2; the D is unclear. Germline V gene data show CDR1 as SGHNT and CDR2 as YYREEE (reference sequence). Trimming took off 0 bases at V and 6 bases at J, with 12 bases between the two ends. The CDR3 is 14 residues long. The CDR3 DNA is TGTGCCAGCAGCTTGGACGGCAGGAAAGATGGCTACACCTTC. Its protein is CASSLDGRKDGYTF.

The chain joins TRBV5-5 to TRBJ1-1, with 7 bases that match TRBD1. CDR1 is SGHKS, CDR2 YYEKEE, per germline (reference sequence). After removal of 4 bases from V and 1 base from J, the junction contained 13 bases not matched to a gene. The CDR3 loop spans 17 amino acids. CDR3 residues: CASSISDRVFWNTEAFF. CDR3 coding DNA: TGTGCCAGCAGCATTTCCGACAGGGTATTTTGGAACACTGAAGCTTTCTTT.